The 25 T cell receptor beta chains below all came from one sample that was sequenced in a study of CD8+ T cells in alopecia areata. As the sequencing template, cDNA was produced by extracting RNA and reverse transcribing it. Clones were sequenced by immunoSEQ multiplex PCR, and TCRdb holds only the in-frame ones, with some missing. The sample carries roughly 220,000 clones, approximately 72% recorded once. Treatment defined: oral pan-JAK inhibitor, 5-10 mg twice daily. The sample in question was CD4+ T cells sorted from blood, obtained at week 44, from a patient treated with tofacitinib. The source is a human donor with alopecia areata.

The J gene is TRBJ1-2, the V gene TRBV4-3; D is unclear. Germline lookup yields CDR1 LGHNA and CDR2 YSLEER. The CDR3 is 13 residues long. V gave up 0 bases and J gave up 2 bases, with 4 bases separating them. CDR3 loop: CASSQEGNYGYTF. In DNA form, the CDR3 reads TGCGCCAGCAGCCAAGAAGGGAACTATGGCTACACCTTC.

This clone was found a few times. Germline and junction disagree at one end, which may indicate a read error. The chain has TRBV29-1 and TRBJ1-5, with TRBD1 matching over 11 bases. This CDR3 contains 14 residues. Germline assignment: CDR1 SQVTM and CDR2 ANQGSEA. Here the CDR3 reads CSVEGQGADQPQHF. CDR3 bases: TGCAGCGTGGAAGGACAGGGGGCAGATCAGCCCCAGCATTTT.

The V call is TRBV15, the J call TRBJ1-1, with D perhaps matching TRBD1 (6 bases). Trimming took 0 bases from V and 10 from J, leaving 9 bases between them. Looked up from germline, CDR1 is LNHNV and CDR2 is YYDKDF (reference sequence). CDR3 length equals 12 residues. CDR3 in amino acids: CATSRETGGAFF. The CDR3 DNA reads TGTGCCACCAGCAGAGAGACAGGAGGAGCTTTCTTT. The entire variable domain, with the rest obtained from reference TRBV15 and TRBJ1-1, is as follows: DAMVIQNPRYQVTQFGKPVTLSCSQTLNHNVMYWYQQKSSQAPKLLFHYYDKDFNNEADTPDNFQSRRPNTSFCFLDIRSPGLGDTAMYLCATSRETGGAFFGQGTRLTVV.

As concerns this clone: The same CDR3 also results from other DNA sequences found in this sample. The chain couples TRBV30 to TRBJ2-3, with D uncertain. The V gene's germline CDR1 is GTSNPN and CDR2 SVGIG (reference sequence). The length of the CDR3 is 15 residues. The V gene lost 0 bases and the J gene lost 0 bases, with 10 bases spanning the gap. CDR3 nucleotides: TGTGCCTGGAGTGTAGGCGGCCGCAGCACAGATACGCAGTATTTT. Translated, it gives CAWSVGGRSTDTQYF.

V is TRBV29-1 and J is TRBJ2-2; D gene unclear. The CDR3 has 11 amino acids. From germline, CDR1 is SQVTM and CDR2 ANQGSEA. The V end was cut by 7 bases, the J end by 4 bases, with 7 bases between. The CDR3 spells CSGVITGELFF. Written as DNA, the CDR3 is TGCAGCGGAGTAATCACCGGGGAGCTGTTTTTT.

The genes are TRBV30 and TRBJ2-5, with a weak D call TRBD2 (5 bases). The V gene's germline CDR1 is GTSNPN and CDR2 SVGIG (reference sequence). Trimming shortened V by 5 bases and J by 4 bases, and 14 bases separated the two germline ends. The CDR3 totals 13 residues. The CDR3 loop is CAWGGLVGETQYF. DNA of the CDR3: TGTGCCTGGGGAGGACTGGTTGGAGAGACCCAGTACTTC.

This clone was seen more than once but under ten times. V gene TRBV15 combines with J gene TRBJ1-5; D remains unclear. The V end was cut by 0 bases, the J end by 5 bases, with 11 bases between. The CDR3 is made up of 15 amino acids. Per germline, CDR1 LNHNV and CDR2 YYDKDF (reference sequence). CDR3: CATSRDWRYDQPQHF. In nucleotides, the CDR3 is TGTGCCACCAGCAGAGATTGGCGGTACGATCAGCCCCAGCATTTT.

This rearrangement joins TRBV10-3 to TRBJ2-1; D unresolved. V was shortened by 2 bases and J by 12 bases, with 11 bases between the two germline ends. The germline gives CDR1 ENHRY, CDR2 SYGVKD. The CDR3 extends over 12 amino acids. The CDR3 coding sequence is TGTGCCATCAGTGAGGACTTCTTCAGGCAGTTCTTC. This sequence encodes CAISEDFFRQFF.

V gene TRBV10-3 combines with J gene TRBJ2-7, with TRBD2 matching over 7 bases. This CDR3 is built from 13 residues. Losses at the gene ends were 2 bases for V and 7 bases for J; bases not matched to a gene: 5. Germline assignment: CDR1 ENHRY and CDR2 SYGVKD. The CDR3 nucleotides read TGTGCCATCAGTGAGACTAGCGCTGGGGAGCAGTACTTC. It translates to CAISETSAGEQYF.

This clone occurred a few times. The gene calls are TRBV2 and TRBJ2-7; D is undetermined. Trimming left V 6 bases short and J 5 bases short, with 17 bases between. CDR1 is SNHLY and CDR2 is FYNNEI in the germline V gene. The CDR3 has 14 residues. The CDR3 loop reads CASSELPPPNEQYF. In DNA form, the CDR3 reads TGTGCCAGCAGCGAACTCCCGCCACCTAACGAGCAGTACTTC.

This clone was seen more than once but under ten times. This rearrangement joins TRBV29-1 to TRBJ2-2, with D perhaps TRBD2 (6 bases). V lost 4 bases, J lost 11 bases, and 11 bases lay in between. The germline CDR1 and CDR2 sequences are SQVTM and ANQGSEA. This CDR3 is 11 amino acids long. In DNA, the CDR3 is TGCAGCGTTGTGGCGGGGTATGAGCTGTTTTTT. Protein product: CSVVAGYELFF.

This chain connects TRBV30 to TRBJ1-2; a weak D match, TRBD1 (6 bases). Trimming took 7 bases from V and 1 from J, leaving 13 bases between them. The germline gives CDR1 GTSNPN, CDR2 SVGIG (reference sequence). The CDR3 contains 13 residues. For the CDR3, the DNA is TGTGCCTCCGGACAGACGTTTAACTATGGCTACACCTTC. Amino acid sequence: CASGQTFNYGYTF.

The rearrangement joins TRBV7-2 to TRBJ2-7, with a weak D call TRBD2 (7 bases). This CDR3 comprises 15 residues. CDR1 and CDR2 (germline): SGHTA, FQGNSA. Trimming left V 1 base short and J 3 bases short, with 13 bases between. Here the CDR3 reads CASSLDRGGFYEQYF. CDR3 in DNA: TGTGCCAGCAGCTTAGACCGCGGGGGCTTCTACGAGCAGTACTTC.

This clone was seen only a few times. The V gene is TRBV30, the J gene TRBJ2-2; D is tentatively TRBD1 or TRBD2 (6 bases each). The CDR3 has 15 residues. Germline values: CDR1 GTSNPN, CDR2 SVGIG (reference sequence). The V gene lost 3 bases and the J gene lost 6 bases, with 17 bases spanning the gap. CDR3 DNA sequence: TGTGCCTGGAGGAAAGTCCGGGGGCCGGCCGGGGAGCTGTTTTTT. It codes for CAWRKVRGPAGELFF.

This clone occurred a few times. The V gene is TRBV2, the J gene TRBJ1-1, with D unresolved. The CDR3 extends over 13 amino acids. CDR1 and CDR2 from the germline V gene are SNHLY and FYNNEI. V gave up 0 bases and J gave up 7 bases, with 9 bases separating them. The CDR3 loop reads CASSEALVHEAFF. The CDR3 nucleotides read TGTGCCAGCAGTGAAGCGCTTGTACATGAAGCTTTCTTT. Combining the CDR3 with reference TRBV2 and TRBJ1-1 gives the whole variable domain EPEVTQTPSHQVTQMGQEVILRCVPISNHLYFYWYRQILGQKVEFLVSFYNNEISEKSEIFDDQFSVERPDGSNFTLKIRSTKLEDSAMYFCASSEALVHEAFFGQGTRLTVV.

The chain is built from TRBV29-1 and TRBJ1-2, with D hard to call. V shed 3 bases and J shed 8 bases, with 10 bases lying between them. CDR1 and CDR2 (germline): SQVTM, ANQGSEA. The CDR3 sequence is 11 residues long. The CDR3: CSVEGVKGYTF. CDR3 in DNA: TGCAGCGTTGAGGGTGTTAAGGGCTACACCTTC.

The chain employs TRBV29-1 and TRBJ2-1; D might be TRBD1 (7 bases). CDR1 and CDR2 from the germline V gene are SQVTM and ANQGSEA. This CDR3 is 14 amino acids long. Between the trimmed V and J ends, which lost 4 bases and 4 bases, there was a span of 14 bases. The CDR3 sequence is CSVVGGGGYNEQFF. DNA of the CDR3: TGCAGCGTTGTAGGGGGCGGAGGGTACAATGAGCAGTTCTTC.

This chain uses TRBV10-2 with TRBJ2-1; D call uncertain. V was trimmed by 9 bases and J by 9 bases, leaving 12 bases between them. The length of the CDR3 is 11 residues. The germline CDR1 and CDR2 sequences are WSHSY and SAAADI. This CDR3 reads CASSGSSEQFF. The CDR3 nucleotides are TGCGCCAGTTCCGGGTCGTCTGAGCAGTTCTTC.

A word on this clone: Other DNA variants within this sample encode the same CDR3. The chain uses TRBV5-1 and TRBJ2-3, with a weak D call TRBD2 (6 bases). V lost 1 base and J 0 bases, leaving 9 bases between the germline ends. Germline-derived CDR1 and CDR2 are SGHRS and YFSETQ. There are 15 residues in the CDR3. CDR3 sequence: CASSLRGLSTDTQYF. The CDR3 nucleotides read TGCGCCAGCAGCTTGCGGGGACTTAGCACAGATACGCAGTATTTT.

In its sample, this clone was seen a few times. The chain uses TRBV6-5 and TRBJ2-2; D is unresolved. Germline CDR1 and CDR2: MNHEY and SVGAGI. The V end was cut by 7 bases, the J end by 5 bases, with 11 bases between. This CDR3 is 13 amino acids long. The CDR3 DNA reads TGTGCCAGCAAGAGAAGCCGGACCGGGGAGCTGTTTTTT. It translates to CASKRSRTGELFF.

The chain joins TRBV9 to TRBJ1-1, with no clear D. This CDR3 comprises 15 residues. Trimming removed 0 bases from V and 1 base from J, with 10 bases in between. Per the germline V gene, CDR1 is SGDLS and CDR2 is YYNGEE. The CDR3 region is CASSVETSGNTEAFF. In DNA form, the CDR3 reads TGTGCCAGCAGCGTAGAAACCTCAGGGAACACTGAAGCTTTCTTT.

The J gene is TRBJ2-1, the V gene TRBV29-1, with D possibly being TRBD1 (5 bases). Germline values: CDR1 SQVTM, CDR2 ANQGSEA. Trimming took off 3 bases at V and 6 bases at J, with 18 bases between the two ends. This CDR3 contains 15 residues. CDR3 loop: CSVENRQGARNEQFF. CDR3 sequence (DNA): TGCAGCGTTGAGAATCGCCAGGGTGCGCGCAATGAGCAGTTCTTC.

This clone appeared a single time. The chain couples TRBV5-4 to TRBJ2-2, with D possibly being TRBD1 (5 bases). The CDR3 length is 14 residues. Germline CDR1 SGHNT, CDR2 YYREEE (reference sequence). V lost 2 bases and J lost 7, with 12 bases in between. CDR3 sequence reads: CASSFWGSGGELFF. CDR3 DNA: TGTGCCAGCAGCTTCTGGGGCTCTGGCGGGGAGCTGTTTTTT.

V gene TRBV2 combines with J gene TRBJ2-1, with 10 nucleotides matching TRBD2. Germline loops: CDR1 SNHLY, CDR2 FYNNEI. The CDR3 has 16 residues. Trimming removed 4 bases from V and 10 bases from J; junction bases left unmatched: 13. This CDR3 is CASSASRLAGAGEQFF. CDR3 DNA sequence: TGTGCCAGCAGTGCCTCCAGGCTAGCGGGGGCTGGGGAGCAGTTCTTC.

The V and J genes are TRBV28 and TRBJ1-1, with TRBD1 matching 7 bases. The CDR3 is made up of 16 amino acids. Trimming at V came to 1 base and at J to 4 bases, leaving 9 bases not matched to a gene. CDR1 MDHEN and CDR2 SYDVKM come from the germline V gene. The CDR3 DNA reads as TGTGCCAGCAGTTTATCAGGGGGGATAGGAACCACTGAAGCTTTCTTT. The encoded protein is CASSLSGGIGTTEAFF.